This T cell receptor beta chain originates from a study of cytomegalovirus exposure and HLA in healthy donors. Study-wide results and caveats: It was assumed in the presence/absence analyses that sequencing depth was roughly uniform across donors. Certain indistinguishable V segments, among them TRBV6-2 and TRBV6-3, were excluded.

Donors consisted of healthy bone marrow donors. The PCR made use of 60 Vbeta and 13 Jbeta primers. Clones were sequenced by immunoSEQ multiplex PCR, and TCRdb holds only the in-frame ones, with some missing. The table shows 100,000 to 150,000 clones, with roughly 75% occurring only once. As to this clone: Its target is not known.

Germline V gives CDR1 KGHSH, CDR2 LQKENI. Trimming took off 0 bases at V and 7 bases at J, with 18 bases between the two ends. This CDR3 has 16 amino acids. This receptor was taken from a man between 25 and 39 years old in good health and CMV-seronegative. Sequenced: PBMCs. The chain is built from TRBV18 and TRBJ1-2; D not certain. The CDR3 sequence is CASSPPFGEGPGGYTF. The CDR3 nucleotides read TGTGCCAGCTCACCACCGTTTGGGGAGGGCCCGGGTGGCTACACCTTC. Looking up the rest from reference TRBV18 and TRBJ1-2 gives the full variable domain: NAGVMQNPRHLVRRRGQEARLRCSPMKGHSHVYWYRQLPEEGLKFMVYLQKENIIDESGMPKERFSAEFPKEGPSILRIQQVVRGDSAAYFCASSPPFGEGPGGYTFGSGTRLTVV.